What follows are 16 T cell receptor beta chains derived from one specimen sequenced in a study of identical twins. TCRdb reanalysed the 5' RACE reads using MiXCR and keeps one entry per CDR3 protein. The sample lists roughly 690,000 distinct CDR3 sequences, 6.1% occurring once. The sequencing input was naive T cells sorted from blood. The receptor set was obtained from a man younger than 30 in good health.

This clonotype has a count of ten or more. CDR3 in amino acids: CSARDSGGTSGSSGELFF. The CDR3 DNA follows: TGCAGTGCTAGAGATAGCGGTGGGACTAGCGGGAGTTCCGGGGAGCTGTTTTTT. This chain uses TRBV20-1 with TRBJ2-2; 14 bases are shared with TRBD2. Germline V lookup: CDR1 DFQATT, CDR2 SNEGSKA (reference sequence). V shed 0 bases and J 6 bases; nucleotides not matched to a gene: 9. The CDR3 runs to 18 residues.

In this sample, this clonotype turned up many times. The chain joins TRBV5-1 to TRBJ2-1; D could derive from TRBD1 or TRBD2 (5 bases each). Per germline, CDR1 SGHRS and CDR2 YFSETQ. This CDR3 spans 15 amino acids. V shed 1 base and J shed 0 bases, with 8 bases lying between them. The CDR3 DNA reads TGCGCCAGCAGCTTGATGGGGGACTCCTACAATGAGCAGTTCTTC. Translating gives CASSLMGDSYNEQFF.

This clonotype was recorded many times. The rearrangement joins TRBV20-1 to TRBJ2-5; 10 positions agree with TRBD2. CDR3 size: 15 residues. Looked up from germline, CDR1 is DFQATT and CDR2 is SNEGSKA (reference sequence). The junction had 10 bases not matched to a gene; V was cut back by 4 bases and J by 5 bases. For the CDR3, the DNA is TGCAGTGCTATTGTAGCGGGAGGATGGCAGGAGACCCAGTACTTC. Encoded protein: CSAIVAGGWQETQYF.

This clonotype was observed many times. The chain is built from TRBV12-3 or TRBV12-4 and TRBJ2-2, with TRBD1 matching over 7 bases. With 0 bases clipped from V and 6 bases from J, the junction kept 7 bases outside the gene matches. The CDR3 extends over 16 amino acids. CDR3 in amino acids: CASSLARGQSAGELFF. The CDR3 DNA follows: TGTGCCAGCAGTTTAGCGAGGGGACAGTCGGCCGGGGAGCTGTTTTTT.

The table lists this clonotype with many counts. This chain links TRBV29-1 with TRBJ1-2; D might be TRBD1 (6 bases). Trimming removed 7 bases at V and 2 bases at J, with 11 bases between. The CDR3 sequence is 12 residues long. Germline V CDR1 and CDR2: SQVTM, ANQGSEA. CDR3 DNA: TGCAGCGCTAGGGACACCAACTATGGCTACACCTTC. Its protein product is CSARDTNYGYTF. Full variable domain (remainder filled in from reference TRBV29-1 and TRBJ1-2): SAVISQKPSRDICQRGTSLTIQCQVDSQVTMMFWYRQQPGQSLTLIATANQGSEATYESGFVIDKFPISRPNLTFSTLTVSNMSPEDSSIYLCSARDTNYGYTFGSGTRLTVV.

The chain employs TRBV6-2 or TRBV6-3 and TRBJ2-2; TRBD2 matches 16 bases. From germline, CDR1 is MNHEY and CDR2 SVGEGT. The CDR3 runs to 20 residues. V trimming: 0 bases; J trimming: 1 base; junction bases outside the gene matches: 5. The CDR3 DNA reads as TGTGCCAGCAGTTACTCGAAGGGACTAGCGGGAGGGATGAACACCGGGGAGCTGTTTTTT. Translated, it gives CASSYSKGLAGGMNTGELFF.

This clonotype was observed many times. The chain's CDR3 is CASRPLWGEGNEQFF. As DNA, the CDR3 is TGTGCCAGCAGACCATTATGGGGAGAAGGAAATGAGCAGTTCTTC. The V gene is TRBV12-3 or TRBV12-4, the J gene TRBJ2-1; D is perhaps TRBD2 (5 bases). Trimming cost V 6 bases and J 7 bases, with 19 bases left between them. This CDR3 region has 15 residues.

This clonotype showed up many times. The V and J genes are TRBV20-1 and TRBJ2-3, with unresolved D. The CDR3 contains 16 residues. Germline-derived CDR1 and CDR2 are DFQATT and SNEGSKA (reference sequence). Deletions cut 3 bases from V and 1 base from J, with 17 bases between. CDR3 in amino acids: CSASPGERPRTDTQYF. The CDR3 DNA reads as TGCAGTGCTAGCCCCGGAGAAAGGCCCCGCACAGATACGCAGTATTTT.

This clonotype was seen more than once but under ten times. The gene calls are TRBV11-2 and TRBJ2-5, with 8 bases identical to TRBD1. V gave up 4 bases and J gave up 4 bases; unmatched junction bases: 5. The CDR3 covers 14 residues. CDR1 and CDR2 from the germline V gene are SGHAT and FQNNGV. The CDR3 sequence: CASSYATGGETQYF. The CDR3 nucleotides are TGTGCCAGCAGCTACGCTACAGGGGGAGAGACCCAGTACTTC.

This clonotype was found many times. The chain links TRBV4-2 to TRBJ2-3; D unresolved. Between the trimmed V and J ends, which lost 0 bases and 5 bases, there was a span of 6 bases. Germline V gene data show CDR1 as LGHNA and CDR2 as YNFKEQ. The CDR3 runs 13 residues. The CDR3 DNA reads TGTGCCAGCAGCCAAGATCATAAAGATACGCAGTATTTT. Its protein is CASSQDHKDTQYF.

In its sample, this clonotype was seen many times. The chain couples TRBV20-1 to TRBJ1-1; D is possibly TRBD1 (5 bases). With 3 bases removed from V and 7 bases from J, the gap between germline ends came to 18 bases. Germline V lookup: CDR1 DFQATT, CDR2 SNEGSKA (reference sequence). CDR3 length: 14 residues. DNA for the CDR3: TGCAGTGCTAGGCCGGACAATTCGGCTGGTGAAGCTTTCTTT. Translation gives CSARPDNSAGEAFF.

This clonotype was counted ten times or more. The CDR3 sequence: CSARELAGGPFF. CDR3 DNA: TGCAGTGCTAGAGAACTAGCGGGAGGGCCCTTCTTC. The chain links TRBV20-1 to TRBJ2-1, with 13 bases fitting TRBD2. V shed 0 bases and J 16 bases; nucleotides not matched to a gene: 3. The CDR3 has 12 residues. Germline V CDR1 and CDR2: DFQATT, SNEGSKA (reference sequence).

Many counts were recorded for this clonotype. V gene TRBV28 combines with J gene TRBJ2-7, with 7 bases lining up with TRBD2. Germline V CDR1 and CDR2: MDHEN, SYDVKM. The CDR3 is 16 residues long. V dropped 1 base and J dropped 4; count of bases not matched to a gene: 10. The CDR3 spells CASSLSGRVTRYEQYF. CDR3 sequence (DNA): TGTGCCAGCAGTTTATCAGGGAGGGTTACCCGATACGAGCAGTACTTC.

The genes are TRBV5-6 and TRBJ2-2; TRBD1 agrees at 9 bases. With 4 bases clipped from V and 3 bases from J, the junction kept 4 bases outside the gene matches. Per the germline V gene, CDR1 is SGHDT and CDR2 is YYEEEE. This CDR3 comprises 15 residues. The CDR3 spells CASSGTGRYTGELFF. Written as DNA, the CDR3 is TGTGCCAGCAGCGGGACAGGGAGGTACACCGGGGAGCTGTTTTTT.

This clonotype has ten or more counts. The chain is built from TRBV6-2 or TRBV6-3 and TRBJ2-1; D is possibly TRBD2 (5 bases). The CDR3 is 12 amino acids. V gave up 4 bases and J gave up 13 bases, with 14 bases separating them. CDR1 and CDR2 (germline): MNHEY, SVGEGT. Written as DNA, the CDR3 is TGTGCCAGCAGTTCCGAAACTAGGACCCAGTTCTTC. The encoded protein is CASSSETRTQFF.

This clonotype was picked up many times. The chain uses TRBV12-3 or TRBV12-4 and TRBJ2-7, with D perhaps TRBD2 (5 bases). V was clipped by 3 bases and J by 7 bases, with 10 bases between them. The CDR3 loop spans 12 amino acids. DNA for the CDR3: TGTGCCAGCAGTTTTAGGTCGGGGGAGCAGTACGTC. Translated: CASSFRSGEQYV.